Listed here are 20 T cell receptor beta chains from one sample, sequenced in a study of beta chain features in type 1 diabetes. What was sequenced were expressed TCRB transcripts, since all of the isolated RNA had been reverse transcribed. Only in-frame clones appear in the TCRdb table, and some are missing; sequencing was by immunoSEQ multiplex PCR. This table holds 310,000 or so clones, approximately 11% found once. The sequencing sample was made of naive CD4+ T cells from blood. Receptors were obtained from a woman between 25 and 40 years old in good health.

As for this clone: This sample includes further DNA sequences coding for the same CDR3. The CDR3, as DNA: TGTGCCAGCTCACCCCTAGCGGCTTCCTACAATGAGCAGTTCTTC. Its translation: CASSPLAASYNEQFF. The J gene is TRBJ2-1, the V gene TRBV18, with 7 bases that match TRBD2. CDR3 length equals 15 residues. The V gene end was trimmed by 3 bases and the J gene end by 1 base; junction bases not matched to a gene: 3. CDR1 and CDR2 from the germline V gene are KGHSH and LQKENI.

The chain links TRBV7-9 to TRBJ2-4; 11 bases line up with TRBD1. V trimming: 5 bases; J trimming: 0 bases; junction bases outside the gene matches: 3. This CDR3 region has 16 residues. Germline CDR1 reads SEHNR; CDR2 reads FQNEAQ (reference sequence). CDR3 protein: CASSQDRGLAKNIQYF. CDR3 bases: TGTGCCAGCAGCCAGGACAGGGGGCTAGCCAAAAACATTCAGTACTTC.

CDR3 protein: CASSPAGTMGYTF. For the CDR3, the DNA is TGTGCCAGCAGCCCGGCGGGGACGATGGGCTACACCTTC. The J gene is TRBJ1-2, the V gene TRBV7-2; the D gene is possibly TRBD1 (5 bases). The CDR3 has 13 residues. CDR1 is SGHTA, CDR2 FQGNSA, per germline. V lost 5 bases, J lost 8 bases, and 15 bases lay in between. The full variable domain, with the rest looked up from reference TRBV7-2 and TRBJ1-2, is GAGVSQSPSNKVTEKGKDVELRCDPISGHTALYWYRQSLGQGLEFLIYFQGNSAPDKSGLPSDRFSAERTGGSVSTLTIQRTQQEDSAVYLCASSPAGTMGYTFGSGTRLTVV.

This clone has more than one count but fewer than ten. CDR3 coding DNA: TGTGCCAGCAGCTTATTCGACAGGGAAGGGGAGACCCAGTACTTC. This gives the protein CASSLFDREGETQYF. The chain employs TRBV7-9 and TRBJ2-5; 7 bases align to TRBD1. V gave up 2 bases and J gave up 5 bases; unmatched junction bases: 8. From germline, CDR1 is SEHNR and CDR2 FQNEAQ (reference sequence). This CDR3 has 15 amino acids.

This clone was found a few times. At one of its ends the junction is not consistent with the germline gene, which may arise from a read error. This rearrangement joins TRBV5-1 to TRBJ2-1; no firm D call. The CDR3 has 13 amino acids. Germline CDR1 reads SGHRS; CDR2 reads YFSETQ. The CDR3 spells CASSLVVDKEQFF. The DNA for the CDR3 is TGCGCCAGCAGCTTGGTCGTAGACAAGGAGCAGTTCTTC.

This clone appeared a few times. This chain uses TRBV30 with TRBJ1-4; 7 bases are shared with TRBD1. CDR3 length: 13 residues. Germline trimming cut 3 bases from V and 8 bases from J; bases unmatched to any gene: 6. CDR1 is GTSNPN, CDR2 SVGIG, per germline (reference sequence). This CDR3 reads CAWRPTGIEKLFF. The CDR3, as DNA: TGTGCCTGGAGACCGACAGGGATCGAAAAACTGTTTTTT.

This clone was found a few times. The chain combines TRBV7-2 with TRBJ2-5; D is perhaps TRBD1 (6 bases). The germline V and J ends were trimmed by 4 bases and 6 bases, with 15 bases remaining between them. Germline V lookup: CDR1 SGHTA, CDR2 FQGNSA. The CDR3 is made up of 14 amino acids. In DNA form, the CDR3 reads TGTGCCAGCAGCTCAGGACAGCACTCTAAGACCCAGTACTTC. Its protein is CASSSGQHSKTQYF. Based on the CDR3 plus reference TRBV7-2 and TRBJ2-5, the full variable domain is GAGVSQSPSNKVTEKGKDVELRCDPISGHTALYWYRQSLGQGLEFLIYFQGNSAPDKSGLPSDRFSAERTGGSVSTLTIQRTQQEDSAVYLCASSSGQHSKTQYFGPGTRLLVL.

This clone was detected a few times. The V gene is TRBV18, the J gene TRBJ1-1, with 7 bases lining up with TRBD1. Germline assignment: CDR1 KGHSH and CDR2 LQKENI. CDR3 length: 14 amino acids. Trimming cost V 5 bases and J 1 base; bases outside gene matches: 4. CDR3 sequence reads: CASSSGTANTEAFF. CDR3 DNA: TGTGCCAGCTCATCCGGGACAGCGAACACTGAAGCTTTCTTT.

The CDR3 loop reads CASSVPGVPGYTF. The CDR3 nucleotides read TGTGCCAGCAGTGTCCCGGGGGTCCCCGGCTACACCTTC. The V gene is TRBV6-4, the J gene TRBJ1-2, with a possible D match to TRBD1 (5 bases). The ends were cut back, 4 bases at V and 8 bases at J, with 14 bases in the middle. Looked up from germline, CDR1 is MRHNA and CDR2 is SNTAGT. The CDR3 is 13 residues long.

The CDR3 spells CASSPRFELDTQYF. CDR3 DNA sequence: TGTGCCAGCAGCCCCAGGTTCGAGCTAGATACGCAGTATTTT. V is TRBV6-5 and J is TRBJ2-3, with unresolved D. Germline assignment: CDR1 MNHEY and CDR2 SVGAGI. The CDR3 totals 14 residues. V lost 6 bases and J lost 5, with 15 bases in between.

A few counts support this clone. This chain connects TRBV5-4 to TRBJ2-3; 8 bases are a match to TRBD2. CDR1 is SGHNT and CDR2 is YYREEE in the germline V gene (reference sequence). J gave up 4 bases and V 6 bases, and 4 bases lay outside the gene matches. CDR3 size: 13 residues. The DNA for the CDR3 is TGTGCCAGCACGGCGGGAGGCCCAGATACGCAGTATTTT. Amino acid sequence: CASTAGGPDTQYF.

This clone was counted a few times. This CDR3 reads CASSAAGGPSEQFF. CDR3 bases: TGTGCCAGCAGTGCGGCGGGAGGGCCTAGTGAGCAGTTCTTC. The V and J genes are TRBV6-4 and TRBJ2-1; 9 nucleotides match TRBD2. Germline values: CDR1 MRHNA, CDR2 SNTAGT. This CDR3 has 14 amino acids. With V trimmed by 4 bases and J by 9 bases, 7 bases remained unmatched.

The J gene is TRBJ2-1, the V gene TRBV9, with no clear D. Germline CDR1 reads SGDLS; CDR2 reads YYNGEE. Trimming removed 4 bases at V and 2 bases at J, with 22 bases between. There are 18 residues in the CDR3. The CDR3 DNA follows: TGTGCCAGCAGCCCCTACCTGCAGGCCATGGTGACCTACAATGAGCAGTTCTTC. As protein: CASSPYLQAMVTYNEQFF.

The chain combines TRBV5-1 with TRBJ2-2; D perhaps matches TRBD1 (6 bases). This CDR3 has 15 amino acids. The germline V and J ends were trimmed by 0 bases and 7 bases, with 13 bases remaining between them. The V gene's germline CDR1 is SGHRS and CDR2 YFSETQ. The CDR3 region is CASSLGLQGFGELFF. The DNA for the CDR3 is TGCGCCAGCAGCTTGGGATTACAGGGATTCGGGGAGCTGTTTTTT.

This clone showed up just a few times. The chain recombines TRBV7-3 with TRBJ1-1; 8 bases are a match to TRBD1. The V gene end was trimmed by 5 bases and the J gene end by 6 bases; junction bases not matched to a gene: 5. Germline CDR1 is SGHTA and CDR2 is FQGTGA. CDR3 size: 13 residues. CDR3 nucleotide sequence: TGTGCCAGCAGCCGAACGACAGGGGCTGAAGCTTTCTTT. It is translated as CASSRTTGAEAFF.

V gene TRBV6-6 combines with J gene TRBJ2-2, with D unresolved. Per germline, CDR1 MNHNY and CDR2 SVGAGI (reference sequence). V lost 1 base to trimming and J lost 5 bases, with 14 bases between them. The CDR3 covers 16 residues. The CDR3 sequence: CASSYLETGGTGELFF. DNA for the CDR3: TGTGCCAGCAGTTACTTGGAGACCGGTGGGACCGGGGAGCTGTTTTTT.

This clone was detected a few times. The CDR3 DNA sequence: TGTGCCAGCAGCCTGGACAGGACCACAGATACGCAGTATTTT. Translating gives CASSLDRTTDTQYF. This chain joins TRBV7-3 and TRBJ2-3; 7 nucleotides agree with TRBD1. The V and J ends lost 5 bases and 2 bases, in that order; junction bases with no gene match: 4. This CDR3 spans 14 amino acids. Germline values: CDR1 SGHTA, CDR2 FQGTGA.

This clone was observed a handful of times. The chain carries TRBV5-4 and TRBJ2-5, with TRBD2 matching 8 bases. Germline CDR1 and CDR2: SGHNT and YYREEE (reference sequence). CDR3 length: 16 residues. Losses at the gene ends were 0 bases for V and 1 base for J; bases not matched to a gene: 5. The CDR3 DNA sequence: TGTGCCAGCAGCTTGGGGGGTACTAGCGGCCAAGAGACCCAGTACTTC. It translates to CASSLGGTSGQETQYF.

The chain employs TRBV7-3 and TRBJ1-1; D unresolved. The CDR3 is 13 residues long. V shed 5 bases and J shed 1 base, with 8 bases lying between them. Germline CDR1 reads SGHTA; CDR2 reads FQGTGA. Here the CDR3 reads CASSPYKNTEAFF. In nucleotides, the CDR3 is TGTGCCAGCAGCCCGTATAAGAACACTGAAGCTTTCTTT.

In this sample, this clone turned up a few times. The chain links TRBV30 to TRBJ2-7, with no clear D. V was clipped by 0 bases and J by 0 bases, with 9 bases between them. The CDR3 has 14 amino acids. Germline lookup yields CDR1 GTSNPN and CDR2 SVGIG (reference sequence). The CDR3 is CAWSVRSVSYEQYF. CDR3 coding DNA: TGTGCCTGGAGTGTACGGTCCGTCTCCTACGAGCAGTACTTC. Based on the CDR3 plus reference TRBV30 and TRBJ2-7, the full variable domain is SQTIHQWPATLVQPVGSPLSLECTVEGTSNPNLYWYRQAAGRGLQLLFYSVGIGQISSEVPQNLSASRPQDRQFILSSKKLLLSDSGFYLCAWSVRSVSYEQYFGPGTRLTVT.